A single sample gave rise to the 4 T cell receptor beta chains below, sequenced in a study of blood T cell repertoires in COVID-19. The protocol was immunoSEQ multiplex PCR, while the TCRdb copy is restricted to in-frame clones and leaves out a portion. The sample lists approximately 270,000 clones; 70% to 90% were seen once. Material: peripheral blood. The receptors were gathered from a woman between 65 and 79 years old with acute or convalescent COVID-19.

The DNA of the CDR3 is TGTGCCAGCAGGGACAGATACACCGGGGAGCTGTTTTTT. The encoded protein is CASRDRYTGELFF. J is TRBJ2-2 and V is TRBV6-6, with D possibly TRBD1 on 6 matching bases. CDR3 length: 13 residues. Per the germline V gene, CDR1 is MNHNY and CDR2 is SVGAGI (reference sequence). Trimming stripped 6 bases from V and 3 bases from J, with 8 bases between.

The chain couples TRBV6-5 to TRBJ1-2; tentatively, D is TRBD1 (5 bases). The CDR3 loop spans 16 amino acids. Deletions cut 0 bases from V and 8 bases from J, with 19 bases between. Germline values: CDR1 MNHEY, CDR2 SVGAGI. The CDR3 DNA reads TGTGCCAGCAGTTACTCGAGGGACCTCTGGAGGGGCGGCTACACCTTC. Translation: CASSYSRDLWRGGYTF.

The chain has TRBV5-5 and TRBJ1-4; D possibly corresponds to TRBD1 (5 bases). Germline CDR1 and CDR2: SGHKS and YYEKEE (reference sequence). The CDR3 length is 15 residues. Trimming removed 3 bases from V and 4 bases from J, with 13 bases in between. CDR3 bases: TGTGCCAGCAGCTGGGGACTTGCCCGTAATGAAAAACTGTTTTTT. This encodes CASSWGLARNEKLFF.

This clone was detected once. The chain links TRBV10-3 to TRBJ1-1; TRBD1 agrees at 8 bases. Per the germline V gene, CDR1 is ENHRY and CDR2 is SYGVKD. This CDR3 has 14 amino acids. V shed 4 bases, J shed 0 bases, and the junction held 1 base outside the gene matches. CDR3 protein: CAISGTGLNTEAFF. CDR3 in DNA: TGTGCCATCAGTGGGACAGGGTTGAACACTGAAGCTTTCTTT.